This TCR beta chain was identified in a study of CD4+ T cells in melanoma. Assay used: immunoSEQ multiplex PCR; TCRdb lists only in-frame clones, some missing. In the table there are some 21,000 clones, roughly 82% of which are singletons. Details on this clone: Its specificity is not known.

The V end was cut by 0 bases, the J end by 5 bases, with 7 bases between. This CDR3 has 13 amino acids. Germline V CDR1 and CDR2: KGHSH, LQKENI. Points from the study as a whole: Neoantigen-specific CD4+ T cells in melanoma reportedly had diverse differentiation states. CD8+ T cell, macrophage and B cell function reportedly correlated with neoantigen-specific CD4+ T cells.

The J gene is TRBJ2-5, the V gene TRBV18; no clear D. The sequence derives from a human donor with melanoma. The source material was cells from a culture (not recorded whether cultured in vitro). The CDR3 reads CASSPPSYETQYF. The CDR3 DNA reads TGTGCCAGCTCACCACCGTCCTACGAGACCCAGTACTTC.